This note documents a single T cell receptor (beta chain) sequence. Its antigen is not identified. This record comes from a study of T cell repertoires in cytomegalovirus infection. A single record per CDR3 protein comes from TCRdb applying MiXCR to the reads. The top ten clones hold roughly 93% of a sample with roughly 78,000 distinct CDR3 sequences, roughly 37% of them seen once. The CDR3 is 14 residues long. V dropped 0 bases and J dropped 3 bases, with 9 bases sitting between them. Germline V lookup: CDR1 MGHRA, CDR2 YSYEKL. Source: CD8+ T cells from cultured PBMCs, taken from culture after CMV antigen stimulation. This rearrangement joins TRBV4-1 to TRBJ2-7; the D is unclear. This TCR was recovered from a human donor in good health (CMV status not recorded). Some clones in this sample may be carry-over from other donors' samples. The CDR3 sequence is CASSQEPSSYEQYF. CDR3 in DNA: TGCGCCAGCAGCCAAGAGCCCTCAAGCTACGAGCAGTACTTC.